This T cell receptor beta chain was captured by sequencing in a study of cytomegalovirus exposure and HLA in healthy donors. The donors were part of the approximately 130-subject validation cohort, which stood apart from the approximately 670-subject first cohort. The J segment lost 2 bases and the V segment lost 2 bases, leaving 3 bases of the junction unmatched. Germline assignment: CDR1 SGHTA and CDR2 FQGTGA. The CDR3 has 15 residues. Overall study findings and caveats: Researchers catalogued 160 or so TCR beta chains as cytomegalovirus-associated. Reports showed the classifier diagnosing cytomegalovirus status with high specificity and sensitivity. It was found in a later analysis that first-cohort TCR clusters tended to co-occur in the approximately 120 validation repertoires.

Profiling relied on immunoSEQ multiplex PCR, and the TCRdb table lists in-frame clones only, not all of them. The sample consists of 190,000 or so clones, roughly four fifths of them appearing once. To note about this clone: Antigen specificity is unknown.

This chain joins TRBV7-3 and TRBJ2-7; 10 nucleotides align to TRBD1. Sequenced: PBMCs. This clonotype was obtained from a woman between 18 and 30 years old in good health and CMV-seropositive. The CDR3 DNA is TGTGCCAGCAGCTTAGCCGGGACAGGGGCCTACGAGCAGTACTTC. Protein sequence: CASSLAGTGAYEQYF.